These 15 T cell receptor beta chains originate from one sample sequenced in a study of shared clonotypes between healthy human individuals. The protocol was immunoSEQ multiplex PCR, while the TCRdb copy is restricted to in-frame clones and leaves out a portion. Altogether 2 million to 2.5 million clones are present, approximately 95% being singletons, with the ten largest covering 0.13%. Source material: naive CD4+ T cells sorted from blood. The subset was: CD45RA+ positively selected. The receptors derive from a man aged 18 to 30 in good health.

The chain couples TRBV30 to TRBJ1-5; D is undetermined. The CDR3 loop spans 14 amino acids. The V end lost 2 bases, the J end lost 4 bases, and 12 bases lay between the germline ends. Germline V gene sequence: CDR1 GTSNPN, CDR2 SVGIG (reference sequence). The CDR3 nucleotides read TGTGCCTGGAGTAACCCGGTTTCAAATCAGCCCCAGCATTTT. Protein: CAWSNPVSNQPQHF.

This chain uses TRBV5-1 with TRBJ2-2; 8 bases map to TRBD1. The CDR3 length is 15 residues. V dropped 1 base and J dropped 6; count of bases not matched to a gene: 5. From germline, CDR1 is SGHRS and CDR2 YFSETQ. The CDR3: CASSLRTGNAGELFF. The CDR3 DNA sequence: TGCGCCAGCAGCTTGAGGACAGGGAATGCCGGGGAGCTGTTTTTT.

This rearrangement joins TRBV19 to TRBJ1-5; TRBD1 is a possible D gene (5 bases). The length of the CDR3 is 13 residues. The germline gives CDR1 LNHDA, CDR2 SQIVND (reference sequence). Between the trimmed V and J ends, which lost 6 bases and 5 bases, there was a span of 11 bases. The CDR3 here is CASSRQGYQPQHF. In DNA form, the CDR3 reads TGTGCCAGTAGCCGTCAGGGTTATCAGCCCCAGCATTTT.

The rearrangement links TRBV15 to TRBJ2-7; TRBD2 is a possible D gene (7 bases). V shed 0 bases and J shed 4 bases, with 13 bases lying between them. There are 15 residues in the CDR3. Germline V lookup: CDR1 LNHNV, CDR2 YYDKDF (reference sequence). The CDR3 coding sequence is TGTGCCACCAGCAGAGAGGGGGGGGCCCCTTACGAGCAGTACTTC. This sequence encodes CATSREGGAPYEQYF.

The rearrangement uses TRBV6-5 and TRBJ2-1; TRBD2 might be the D (5 bases). Germline CDR1 and CDR2: MNHEY and SVGAGI. V was clipped by 2 bases and J by 1 base, with 9 bases between them. The CDR3 is 15 residues long. CDR3 DNA sequence: TGTGCCAGCAGTTACGAGCGGAAATCCTACAATGAGCAGTTCTTC. This encodes CASSYERKSYNEQFF.

This chain connects TRBV5-1 to TRBJ2-2, with D perhaps TRBD1 (5 bases). The CDR3 is made up of 16 amino acids. Germline CDR1 and CDR2: SGHRS and YFSETQ. The ends were cut back, 1 base at V and 4 bases at J, with 14 bases in the middle. The CDR3 reads CASSLRTPRATGELFF. CDR3 nucleotides: TGCGCCAGCAGCTTGCGGACCCCCAGGGCCACCGGGGAGCTGTTTTTT.

The chain employs TRBV9 and TRBJ2-7, with D uncertain. There are 13 residues in the CDR3. Trimming cost V 3 bases and J 8 bases, with 15 bases left between them. Germline CDR1 reads SGDLS; CDR2 reads YYNGEE. CDR3 sequence: CASSDRPRGKQYF. Here the CDR3 DNA reads TGTGCCAGCAGCGACCGCCCCCGAGGCAAGCAGTACTTC. The entire variable domain, with the rest obtained from reference TRBV9 and TRBJ2-7, is as follows: DSGVTQTPKHLITATGQRVTLRCSPRSGDLSVYWYQQSLDQGLQFLIQYYNGEERAKGNILERFSAQQFPDLHSELNLSSLELGDSALYFCASSDRPRGKQYFGPGTRLTVT.

The chain is built from TRBV6-6 and TRBJ2-1, with a weak D call TRBD1 (5 bases). The CDR3 totals 14 residues. Germline assignment: CDR1 MNHNY and CDR2 SVGAGI (reference sequence). Trimming left V 3 bases short and J 10 bases short, with 16 bases between. The CDR3 loop reads CASSYPGNGLEQFF. The CDR3 DNA reads as TGTGCCAGCAGTTATCCAGGGAACGGCCTCGAGCAGTTCTTC.

Note on this clone: The same CDR3 can be traced to other DNA sequences in this sample. The chain uses TRBV6-1 and TRBJ1-2; D is unclear. The CDR3 has 13 amino acids. Germline V gene data show CDR1 as MNHNS and CDR2 as SASEGT. Trimming left V 0 bases short and J 8 bases short, with 10 bases between. The CDR3 DNA reads as TGTGCCAGCAGTGAAGCCGGGTTAACGGGCTACACCTTC. Protein sequence: CASSEAGLTGYTF.

This clone was picked up a small number of times. This CDR3 is CASRGPANEKLFF. As DNA, the CDR3 is TGTGCCAGCAGGGGACCTGCTAATGAAAAACTGTTTTTT. V usage is TRBV28 and J usage is TRBJ1-4, with D possibly matching TRBD1 (5 bases). The germline CDR1 and CDR2 sequences are MDHEN and SYDVKM. Trimming stripped 6 bases from V and 3 bases from J, with 8 bases between. The length of the CDR3 is 13 residues. Looking up the rest from reference TRBV28 and TRBJ1-4 gives the full variable domain: DVKVTQSSRYLVKRTGEKVFLECVQDMDHENMFWYRQDPGLGLRLIYFSYDVKMKEKGDIPEGYSVSREKKERFSLILESASTNQTSMYLCASRGPANEKLFFGSGTQLSVL.

V and J are TRBV30 and TRBJ1-6, with D hard to call. CDR1 is GTSNPN, CDR2 SVGIG, per germline (reference sequence). CDR3 length: 13 amino acids. The germline V and J ends were trimmed by 2 bases and 10 bases, with 12 bases remaining between them. This CDR3 reads CAWSNRLESPLHF. The CDR3 DNA reads as TGTGCCTGGAGTAACCGGCTGGAATCACCCCTCCACTTT.

This chain joins TRBV7-2 and TRBJ1-5; 9 bases line up with TRBD1. The V and J ends lost 6 bases and 6 bases, in that order; junction bases with no gene match: 3. The germline CDR1 and CDR2 sequences are SGHTA and FQGNSA. CDR3 length: 13 amino acids. Here the CDR3 reads CASRDRGGQPQHF. In DNA, the CDR3 is TGTGCCAGCAGGGACAGGGGAGGTCAGCCCCAGCATTTT.

The V call is TRBV5-1, the J call TRBJ1-2; TRBD1 might be the D (6 bases). The V end was cut by 1 base, the J end by 2 bases, with 12 bases between. The germline CDR1 and CDR2 sequences are SGHRS and YFSETQ. The CDR3 runs to 15 residues. The CDR3 DNA reads as TGCGCCAGCAGCTTGCAGGGGCCTCTGAACTATGGCTACACCTTC. Its translation is CASSLQGPLNYGYTF.

The rearrangement links TRBV7-9 to TRBJ2-1; no reliable D call. Trimming stripped 3 bases from V and 10 bases from J, with 13 bases between. The germline CDR1 and CDR2 sequences are SEHNR and FQNEAQ (reference sequence). CDR3 size: 13 residues. Here the CDR3 reads CASSLPRLGEQFF. CDR3 sequence (DNA): TGTGCCAGCAGCTTGCCCCGACTGGGAGAGCAGTTCTTC.

The CDR3 DNA reads TGTGCCAGCAGTCAACCAAAACAGGGTGATAAGCATTTT. As protein: CASSQPKQGDKHF. The rearrangement uses TRBV5-6 and TRBJ1-5; TRBD1 is a possible D gene (6 bases). This CDR3 is built from 13 residues. The germline V gene encodes CDR1 SGHDT and CDR2 YYEEEE. V was clipped by 5 bases and J by 14 bases, with 20 bases between them.